A selection of T cell receptor beta chains follows, all from one sample in a study of OX40 agonist ivuxolimab in advanced cancers. Assay used: immunoSEQ multiplex PCR; TCRdb lists only in-frame clones, some missing. The sample contains tens of thousands of clones, about nine tenths of which appear only once. The source was CD4+ or CD8+ T cells sorted from blood, collected in a trial of the OX40 agonist ivuxolimab. The receptor set was obtained from an adult with an advanced solid tumor such as melanoma, head and neck, liver or kidney cancer. The CDR3 runs from the conserved cysteine through the conserved F or W. The D gene is left open where the match is weak.

d_gene: -; v_gene: TRBV5-1; j_gene: TRBJ2-2; len: 13; CDR3nt: TGCGCCAGCAGCTTCAAGGGGTCCGGGGAGCTGTTTTTT; CDR3aa: CASSFKGSGELFF
d_gene: -; v_gene: TRBV10-3; j_gene: TRBJ2-7; len: 12; CDR3nt: TGTGCCATCAGTGCACAGGCCTACGAGCAGTACTTC; CDR3aa: CAISAQAYEQYF
d_gene: -; v_gene: TRBV9; j_gene: TRBJ1-2; len: 14; CDR3nt: TGTGCCAGCAGCGAGGGCTTAACCAACTATGACTACACCTTC; CDR3aa: CASSEGLTNYDYTF
d_gene: -; v_gene: TRBV2; j_gene: TRBJ2-3; len: 14; CDR3nt: TGTGCCAGCAGGAGGAGCGGCCTCACAGATACGCAGTATTTT; CDR3aa: CASRRSGLTDTQYF
d_gene: -; v_gene: TRBV6-1; j_gene: TRBJ1-1; len: 14; CDR3nt: TGTGCCAGCAGTGAAGCGCGGGGCCCGGCGAAAGCTTTCTTT; CDR3aa: CASSEARGPAKAFF
d_gene: TRBD1; v_gene: TRBV27; j_gene: TRBJ1-5; len: 16; CDR3nt: TGTGCCAGCAGTTGGGGGGACAGTCGAGGGAGGCAGCCCCAGCATTTT; CDR3aa: CASSWGDSRGRQPQHF
d_gene: -; v_gene: TRBV11-2; j_gene: TRBJ2-5; len: 15; CDR3nt: TGTGCCAGCAGCCCCCAAATGGGGGGGCCGGAGACCCAGTACTTC; CDR3aa: CASSPQMGGPETQYF
d_gene: -; v_gene: TRBV6-5; j_gene: TRBJ1-1; len: 12; CDR3nt: TGTGCCAGCAGTTACACTCAGGGTGAAGCTTTCTTT; CDR3aa: CASSYTQGEAFF
d_gene: -; v_gene: TRBV29-1; j_gene: TRBJ2-5; len: 13; CDR3nt: TGCAGCGTCTCAGGGGTTTTGGGAGAGACCCAGTACTTC; CDR3aa: CSVSGVLGETQYF
d_gene: TRBD2; v_gene: TRBV5-1; j_gene: TRBJ2-2; len: 18; CDR3nt: TGCGCCAGCAGCTTGGCTACTAGCGGGGGGCCGGGGACCGGGGAGCTGTTTTTT; CDR3aa: CASSLATSGGPGTGELFF
d_gene: TRBD2; v_gene: TRBV6-5; j_gene: TRBJ2-5; len: 15; CDR3nt: TGTGCCAGCAGTTACTCGGGGCGGGAGACAGAGACCCAGTACTTC; CDR3aa: CASSYSGRETETQYF
d_gene: -; v_gene: TRBV7-6; j_gene: TRBJ1-3; len: 18; CDR3nt: TGTGCCAGCAGCTTAGGGGTTCGGGCCCGGACCTCTGGAAACACCATATATTTT; CDR3aa: CASSLGVRARTSGNTIYF
d_gene: TRBD1; v_gene: TRBV2; j_gene: TRBJ2-7; len: 12; CDR3nt: TGTGCCAGCGGCCGGGACAGCTACGAGCAGTACTTC; CDR3aa: CASGRDSYEQYF
d_gene: TRBD2; v_gene: TRBV7-2; j_gene: TRBJ2-7; len: 18; CDR3nt: TGTGCCAGCAGCTTAGGGCCGACTGGTAGCGGGGCTTCCTACGAGCAGTACTTC; CDR3aa: CASSLGPTGSGASYEQYF
d_gene: TRBD1; v_gene: TRBV2; j_gene: TRBJ1-5; len: 14; CDR3nt: TGTGCCAGCAGAGGGGACAGCCGCAATCAGCCCCAGCATTTT; CDR3aa: CASRGDSRNQPQHF
d_gene: -; v_gene: TRBV10-3; j_gene: TRBJ2-6; len: 15; CDR3nt: TGTGCCATCAGTGAGCCTAGCTCTGGGGCCAACGTCCTGACTTTC; CDR3aa: CAISEPSSGANVLTF
d_gene: -; v_gene: TRBV30; j_gene: TRBJ2-2; len: 16; CDR3nt: TGTGCCTGGAGTGGGAGAGGCAGGGGGGTCACCGGGGAGCTGTTTTTT; CDR3aa: CAWSGRGRGVTGELFF
d_gene: TRBD1; v_gene: TRBV28; j_gene: TRBJ2-7; len: 18; CDR3nt: TGTGCCAGCAGTTTACCGGGGATACGGGACAGGGGTTCCGACGAGCAGTACTTC; CDR3aa: CASSLPGIRDRGSDEQYF
d_gene: -; v_gene: TRBV2; j_gene: TRBJ1-5; len: 14; CDR3nt: TGTGCCAGCAGTGGGGGCAGGGTCAATCAGCCCCAGCATTTT; CDR3aa: CASSGGRVNQPQHF
d_gene: -; v_gene: TRBV7-8; j_gene: TRBJ2-7; len: 14; CDR3nt: TGTGCCAGCAGCCACAGAGGGCCTAGCTACGAGCAGTACTTC; CDR3aa: CASSHRGPSYEQYF